These 17 T cell receptor beta chains share one sample of origin, sequenced in a study of cytomegalovirus exposure and HLA in healthy donors. Primers included in the PCR were 60 Vbeta and 13 Jbeta primers. Profiling relied on immunoSEQ multiplex PCR, and the TCRdb table lists in-frame clones only, not all of them. This sample has roughly 120,000 clones, with around 79% found just once. The sample consisted of PBMCs. These TCRs come from a woman aged 40 to 49 in good health and CMV-seropositive.

V usage is TRBV6-5 and J usage is TRBJ2-1; D is ambiguous. Trimming removed 6 bases from V and 1 base from J, with 10 bases in between. Per the germline V gene, CDR1 is MNHEY and CDR2 is SVGAGI. The CDR3 is 14 residues long. As DNA, the CDR3 is TGTGCCAGCAGCACAGTGAATTCCTACAATGAGCAGTTCTTC. The encoded protein is CASSTVNSYNEQFF.

The genes are TRBV14 and TRBJ2-5; a possible D gene is TRBD1 (6 bases). The V end was cut by 4 bases, the J end by 8 bases, with 17 bases between. The germline V gene has CDR1 SGHDN and CDR2 FVKESK. The CDR3 is 14 amino acids. The CDR3 spells CASSLGQLPETQYF. The CDR3 bases are TGTGCCAGCAGCCTCGGACAGCTGCCCGAAACCCAGTACTTC.

The rearrangement uses TRBV2 and TRBJ1-4; no firm D call. The CDR3 contains 16 residues. V dropped 6 bases and J dropped 0 bases, with 14 bases sitting between them. CDR1 and CDR2 (germline): SNHLY, FYNNEI. CDR3 DNA sequence: TGTGCCAGCAGGCTCATGGCGGCGGCAACTAATGAAAAACTGTTTTTT. It yields the protein CASRLMAAATNEKLFF.

This clone has only one observation. The CDR3 reads CASSFLPSYEQYF. The CDR3 DNA sequence: TGTGCCAGCAGCTTTCTCCCCAGCTACGAGCAGTACTTC. This chain joins TRBV7-3 and TRBJ2-7; D call uncertain. V was shortened by 3 bases and J by 3 bases, with 9 bases between the two germline ends. Germline assignment: CDR1 SGHTA and CDR2 FQGTGA. The CDR3 has 13 amino acids.

The chain combines TRBV15 with TRBJ1-3, with 9 bases identical to TRBD1. J gave up 0 bases and V 9 bases, and 12 bases lay outside the gene matches. This CDR3 has 17 amino acids. Germline CDR1 reads LNHNV; CDR2 reads YYDKDF (reference sequence). The CDR3 DNA sequence: TGTGCCACTACCTCGCGCCGGGACAGGGCCTCTGGAAACACCATATATTTT. It translates to CATTSRRDRASGNTIYF.

This chain joins TRBV5-1 and TRBJ1-1, with TRBD1 as a possible D gene (5 bases). Germline V CDR1 and CDR2: SGHRS, YFSETQ. The CDR3 is made up of 15 amino acids. V was pared by 1 base and J by 4 bases, with 14 bases between. The CDR3 is CASSLPGGEGTEAFF. CDR3 in DNA: TGCGCCAGCAGCTTGCCCGGGGGTGAAGGCACTGAAGCTTTCTTT.

The chain has TRBV28 and TRBJ1-2; 7 bases agree with TRBD1. The germline V gene encodes CDR1 MDHEN and CDR2 SYDVKM. The CDR3 spans 15 residues. Trimming took 5 bases from V and 1 from J; bases not matched to a gene: 7. The CDR3 DNA reads TGTGCCAGCAGTGTCGCCGGGACAGTTAACTATGGCTACACCTTC. Residues: CASSVAGTVNYGYTF.

The chain is built from TRBV6-5 and TRBJ1-5; D is possibly TRBD1 (6 bases). CDR1 and CDR2 from the germline V gene are MNHEY and SVGAGI. The CDR3 runs to 13 residues. V lost 7 bases and J 3 bases, leaving 10 bases between the germline ends. As DNA, the CDR3 is TGTGCCAGCACGTGGGGGCCCAATCAGCCCCAGCATTTT. Its protein is CASTWGPNQPQHF.

V and J are TRBV5-1 and TRBJ2-2; a possible D gene is TRBD1 (5 bases). Germline V CDR1 and CDR2: SGHRS, YFSETQ. There are 16 residues in the CDR3. Trimming cost V 6 bases and J 4 bases, with 19 bases left between them. The CDR3 spells CASNPGLSPSTGELFF. The CDR3, as DNA: TGCGCCAGCAATCCAGGGTTGAGTCCGAGCACCGGGGAGCTGTTTTTT.

The chain carries TRBV5-1 and TRBJ1-4, with D unclear. CDR3 length: 14 residues. Germline V gene lookup returns CDR1 SGHRS and CDR2 YFSETQ. V was clipped by 6 bases and J by 4 bases, with 13 bases between them. The CDR3, as DNA: TGCGCCAGCAAAACAGCCTCTAATAATGAAAAACTGTTTTTT. Translating it yields CASKTASNNEKLFF.

V gene TRBV20-1 combines with J gene TRBJ1-1; D gene unclear. CDR3 length: 11 amino acids. The germline CDR1 and CDR2 sequences are DFQATT and SNEGSKA (reference sequence). V shed 5 bases and J shed 3 bases, with 7 bases lying between them. CDR3 in amino acids: CSAARHTEAFF. CDR3 nucleotides: TGCAGTGCTGCCAGGCACACTGAAGCTTTCTTT.

The gene calls are TRBV4-3 and TRBJ2-6, with 9 bases aligning to TRBD1. The J segment lost 0 bases and the V segment lost 10 bases, leaving 13 bases of the junction unmatched. The germline gives CDR1 LGHNA, CDR2 YSLEER. CDR3 size: 18 residues. CDR3 residues: CATKGTGQAGSGANVLTF. In nucleotides, the CDR3 is TGCGCCACCAAGGGGACAGGGCAGGCCGGCTCTGGGGCCAACGTCCTGACTTTC.

The rearrangement links TRBV9 to TRBJ2-3, with 8 bases that match TRBD2. This CDR3 is built from 13 residues. The germline V gene has CDR1 SGDLS and CDR2 YYNGEE. V gave up 3 bases and J gave up 6 bases; unmatched junction bases: 3. The CDR3 nucleotides are TGTGCCAGCAGCGCGACTAGCGCGGATACGCAGTATTTT. Residues: CASSATSADTQYF. Combining the CDR3 with reference TRBV9 and TRBJ2-3 gives the whole variable domain DSGVTQTPKHLITATGQRVTLRCSPRSGDLSVYWYQQSLDQGLQFLIQYYNGEERAKGNILERFSAQQFPDLHSELNLSSLELGDSALYFCASSATSADTQYFGPGTRLTVL.

This sequence joins TRBV19 and TRBJ2-6; D is unclear. The germline gives CDR1 LNHDA, CDR2 SQIVND (reference sequence). The CDR3 consists of 17 residues. Trimming shortened V by 4 bases and J by 0 bases, and 13 bases separated the two germline ends. This CDR3 reads CASSTLSGRSGANVLTF. CDR3 in DNA: TGTGCCAGTAGTACCCTCTCCGGTCGCTCTGGGGCCAACGTCCTGACTTTC.

V usage is TRBV11-2 and J usage is TRBJ2-6; no definite D call. CDR3 length equals 15 residues. V dropped 1 base and J dropped 6 bases, with 10 bases sitting between them. Germline assignment: CDR1 SGHAT and CDR2 FQNNGV. The CDR3 protein is CASSLAPVPANVLTF. In nucleotides, the CDR3 is TGTGCCAGCAGCTTAGCCCCGGTACCGGCCAACGTCCTGACTTTC.

In the case of this clone: The germline gene is not matched at one end of the junction; a read error may be the cause. The chain has TRBV7-9 and TRBJ1-1; TRBD1 agrees at 7 bases. Germline V lookup: CDR1 SEHNR, CDR2 FQNEAQ (reference sequence). The CDR3 sequence is 12 residues long. This CDR3 is CSSSDRAGEAFF. CDR3 DNA sequence: TGTTCCAGCAGTGACAGGGCTGGTGAAGCTTTCTTT.

The rearrangement links TRBV5-1 to TRBJ2-5; a weak D match, TRBD1 (5 bases). The germline V gene has CDR1 SGHRS and CDR2 YFSETQ. The CDR3 contains 14 residues. V was shortened by 2 bases and J by 2 bases, with 10 bases between the two germline ends. The CDR3 loop is CASSLSGRQETQYF. CDR3 in DNA: TGCGCCAGCAGCTTATCAGGGCGACAAGAGACCCAGTACTTC.